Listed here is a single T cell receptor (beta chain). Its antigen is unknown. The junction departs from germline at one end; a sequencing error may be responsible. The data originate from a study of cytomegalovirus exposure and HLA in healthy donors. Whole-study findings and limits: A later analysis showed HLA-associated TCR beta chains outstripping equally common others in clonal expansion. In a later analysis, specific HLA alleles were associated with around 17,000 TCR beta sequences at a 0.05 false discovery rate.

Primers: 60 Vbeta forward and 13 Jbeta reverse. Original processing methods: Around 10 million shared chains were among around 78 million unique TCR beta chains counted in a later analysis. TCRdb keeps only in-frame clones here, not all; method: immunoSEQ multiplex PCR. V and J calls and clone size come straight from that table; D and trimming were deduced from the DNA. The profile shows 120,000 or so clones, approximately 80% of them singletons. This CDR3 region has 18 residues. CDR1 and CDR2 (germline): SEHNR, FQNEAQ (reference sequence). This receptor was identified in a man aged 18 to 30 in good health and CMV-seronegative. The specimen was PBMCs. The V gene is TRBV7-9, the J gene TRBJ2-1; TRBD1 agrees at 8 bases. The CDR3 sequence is CSSSLATPGQGDPYEQFF. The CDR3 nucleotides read TGTTCCAGCAGCTTAGCGACCCCAGGACAGGGAGACCCATATGAGCAGTTCTTC. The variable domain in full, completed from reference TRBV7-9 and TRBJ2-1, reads DTGVSQNPRHKITKRGQNVTFRCDPISEHNRLYWYRQTLGQGPEFLTYFQNEAQLEKSRLLSDRFSAERPKGSFSTLEIQRTEQGDSAMYLCSSSLATPGQGDPYEQFFGPGTRLTVL.